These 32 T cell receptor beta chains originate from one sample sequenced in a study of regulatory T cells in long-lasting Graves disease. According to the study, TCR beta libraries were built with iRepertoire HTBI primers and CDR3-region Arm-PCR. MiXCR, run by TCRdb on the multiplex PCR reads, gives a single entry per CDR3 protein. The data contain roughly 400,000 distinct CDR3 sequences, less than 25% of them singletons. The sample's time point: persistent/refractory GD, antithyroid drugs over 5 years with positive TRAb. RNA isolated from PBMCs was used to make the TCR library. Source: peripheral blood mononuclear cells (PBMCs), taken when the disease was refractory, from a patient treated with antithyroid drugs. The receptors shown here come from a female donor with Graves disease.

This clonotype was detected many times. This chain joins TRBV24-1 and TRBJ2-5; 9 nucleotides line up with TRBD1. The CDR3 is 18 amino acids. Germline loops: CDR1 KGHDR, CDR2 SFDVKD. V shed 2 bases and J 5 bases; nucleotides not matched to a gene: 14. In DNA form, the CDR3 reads TGTGCCACCAGTGATTCCCCCCCAGGACAGGGGAAATTGGAGACCCAGTACTTC. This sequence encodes CATSDSPPGQGKLETQYF.

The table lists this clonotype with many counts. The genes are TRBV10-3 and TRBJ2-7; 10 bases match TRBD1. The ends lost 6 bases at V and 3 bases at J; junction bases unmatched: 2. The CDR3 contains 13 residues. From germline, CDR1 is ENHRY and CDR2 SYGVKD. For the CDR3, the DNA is TGTGCCATCAGGGGGACAGGGGTCTACGAGCAGTACTTC. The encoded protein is CAIRGTGVYEQYF.

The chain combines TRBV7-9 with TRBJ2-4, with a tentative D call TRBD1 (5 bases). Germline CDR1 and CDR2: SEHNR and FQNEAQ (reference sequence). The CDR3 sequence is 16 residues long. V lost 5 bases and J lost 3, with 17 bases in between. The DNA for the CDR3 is TGTGCCAGCAGCCAAGTCTTACGGCAGGGCAAAAACATTCAGTACTTC. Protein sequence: CASSQVLRQGKNIQYF.

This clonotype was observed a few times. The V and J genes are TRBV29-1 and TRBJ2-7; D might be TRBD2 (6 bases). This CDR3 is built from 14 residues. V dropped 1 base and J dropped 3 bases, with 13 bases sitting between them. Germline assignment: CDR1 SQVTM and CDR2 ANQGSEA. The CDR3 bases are TGCAGCGTTGAAGTCAATAGGCGGGGCTACGAGCAGTACTTC. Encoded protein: CSVEVNRRGYEQYF.

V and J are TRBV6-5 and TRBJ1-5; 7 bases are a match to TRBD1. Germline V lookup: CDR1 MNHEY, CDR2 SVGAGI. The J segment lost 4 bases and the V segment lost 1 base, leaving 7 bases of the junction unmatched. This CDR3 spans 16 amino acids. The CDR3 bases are TGTGCCAGCAGTTACTTTACGACAGGGCGGAATCAGCCCCAGCATTTT. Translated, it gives CASSYFTTGRNQPQHF.

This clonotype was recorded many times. The CDR3: CASSSRTLYEQYF. Written as DNA, the CDR3 is TGTGCCAGCAGCTCCCGGACCCTCTACGAGCAGTACTTC. The genes are TRBV7-9 and TRBJ2-7, with D hard to call. Per the germline V gene, CDR1 is SEHNR and CDR2 is FQNEAQ (reference sequence). The CDR3 has 13 residues. V lost 4 bases and J lost 3, with 10 bases in between.

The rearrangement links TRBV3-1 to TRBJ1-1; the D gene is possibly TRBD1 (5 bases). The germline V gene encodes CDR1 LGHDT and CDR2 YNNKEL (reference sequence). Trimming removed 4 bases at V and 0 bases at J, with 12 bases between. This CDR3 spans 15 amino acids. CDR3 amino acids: CASSPPTVMNTEAFF. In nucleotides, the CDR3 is TGTGCCAGCAGCCCCCCGACAGTAATGAACACTGAAGCTTTCTTT.

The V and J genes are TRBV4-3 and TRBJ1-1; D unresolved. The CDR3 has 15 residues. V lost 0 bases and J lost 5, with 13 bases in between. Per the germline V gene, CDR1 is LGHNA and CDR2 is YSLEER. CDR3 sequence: CASSQDSGMGTEAFF. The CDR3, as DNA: TGCGCCAGCAGCCAAGATTCGGGGATGGGAACTGAAGCTTTCTTT.

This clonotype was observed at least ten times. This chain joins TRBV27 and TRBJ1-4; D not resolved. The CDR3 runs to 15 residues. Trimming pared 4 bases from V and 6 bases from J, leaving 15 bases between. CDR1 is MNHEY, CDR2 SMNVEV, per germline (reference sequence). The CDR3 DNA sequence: TGTGCCAGCAGTTCGTCCATTGTTTCGGATGAAAAACTGTTTTTT. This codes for CASSSSIVSDEKLFF.

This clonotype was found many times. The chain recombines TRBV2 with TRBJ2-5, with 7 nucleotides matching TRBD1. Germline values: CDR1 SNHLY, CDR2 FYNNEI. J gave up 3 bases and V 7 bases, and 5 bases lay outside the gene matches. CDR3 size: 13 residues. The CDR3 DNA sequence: TGTGCCAGCAAGGACAGGACAGAAGAGACCCAGTACTTC. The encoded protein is CASKDRTEETQYF.

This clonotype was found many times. CDR3 DNA: TGTGCCAGCAGCGTCGACAGGGACTATGGCTACACCTTC. It yields the protein CASSVDRDYGYTF. The rearrangement uses TRBV11-2 and TRBJ1-2; 7 positions agree with TRBD1. The CDR3 covers 13 residues. Germline CDR1 and CDR2: SGHAT and FQNNGV. With 5 bases clipped from V and 3 bases from J, the junction kept 3 bases outside the gene matches.

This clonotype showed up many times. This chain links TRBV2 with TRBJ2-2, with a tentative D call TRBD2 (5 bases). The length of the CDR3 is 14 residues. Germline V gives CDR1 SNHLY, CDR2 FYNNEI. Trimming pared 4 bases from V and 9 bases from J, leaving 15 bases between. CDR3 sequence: CASSGALAGRELFF. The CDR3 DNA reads TGTGCCAGCAGTGGGGCCCTAGCAGGAAGGGAGCTGTTTTTT.

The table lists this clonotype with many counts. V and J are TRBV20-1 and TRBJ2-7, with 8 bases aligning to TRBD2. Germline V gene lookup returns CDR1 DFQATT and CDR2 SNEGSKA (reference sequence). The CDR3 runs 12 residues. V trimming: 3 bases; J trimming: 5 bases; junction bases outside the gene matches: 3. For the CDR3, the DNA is TGCAGTGCTAGTCCCGGGGGGGACGAGCAGTACTTC. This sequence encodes CSASPGGDEQYF.

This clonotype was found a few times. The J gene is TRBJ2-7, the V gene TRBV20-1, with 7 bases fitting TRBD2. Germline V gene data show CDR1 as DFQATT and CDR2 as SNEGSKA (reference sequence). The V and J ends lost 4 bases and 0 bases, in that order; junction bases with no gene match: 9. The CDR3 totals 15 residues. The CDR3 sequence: CSANPGRGFSYEQYF. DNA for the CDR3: TGCAGTGCTAACCCTGGGCGGGGGTTCTCCTACGAGCAGTACTTC.

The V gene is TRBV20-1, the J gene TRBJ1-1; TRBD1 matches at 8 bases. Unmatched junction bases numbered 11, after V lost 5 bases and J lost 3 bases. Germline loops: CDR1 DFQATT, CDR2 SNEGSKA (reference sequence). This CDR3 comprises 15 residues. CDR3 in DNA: TGCAGTGCTCCAACTGACACAGGGGGGTACACTGAAGCTTTCTTT. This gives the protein CSAPTDTGGYTEAFF.

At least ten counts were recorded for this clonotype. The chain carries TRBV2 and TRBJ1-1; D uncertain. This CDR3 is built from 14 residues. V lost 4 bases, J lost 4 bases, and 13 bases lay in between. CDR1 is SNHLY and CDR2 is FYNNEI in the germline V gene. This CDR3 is CASSVQGGSTEAFF. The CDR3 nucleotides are TGTGCCAGCAGTGTCCAAGGTGGTAGCACTGAAGCTTTCTTT.

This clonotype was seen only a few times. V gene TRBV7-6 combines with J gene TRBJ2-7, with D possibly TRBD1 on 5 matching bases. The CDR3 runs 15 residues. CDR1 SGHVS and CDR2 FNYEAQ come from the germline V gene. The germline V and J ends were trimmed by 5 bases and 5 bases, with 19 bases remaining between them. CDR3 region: CASSLRTQRWDEQYF. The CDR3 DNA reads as TGTGCCAGCAGCCTGAGGACACAAAGATGGGACGAGCAGTACTTC. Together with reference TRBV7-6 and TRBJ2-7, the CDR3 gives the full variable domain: GAGVSQSPRYKVTKRGQDVALRCDPISGHVSLYWYRQALGQGPEFLTYFNYEAQQDKSGLPNDRFSAERPEGSISTLTIQRTEQRDSAMYRCASSLRTQRWDEQYFGPGTRLTVT.

The DNA for the CDR3 is TGTGCCAGCAGCCCCCGGACTAGCGGGAGTATCAACGAGCAGTACTTC. The encoded protein is CASSPRTSGSINEQYF. The chain recombines TRBV7-9 with TRBJ2-7; 13 bases match TRBD2. CDR1 is SEHNR and CDR2 is FQNEAQ in the germline V gene (reference sequence). The length of the CDR3 is 16 residues. The V gene end was trimmed by 5 bases and the J gene end by 5 bases; junction bases not matched to a gene: 9. Supplemented by reference TRBV7-9 and TRBJ2-7, the full variable domain reads DTGVSQNPRHKITKRGQNVTFRCDPISEHNRLYWYRQTLGQGPEFLTYFQNEAQLEKSRLLSDRFSAERPKGSFSTLEIQRTEQGDSAMYLCASSPRTSGSINEQYFGPGTRLTVT.

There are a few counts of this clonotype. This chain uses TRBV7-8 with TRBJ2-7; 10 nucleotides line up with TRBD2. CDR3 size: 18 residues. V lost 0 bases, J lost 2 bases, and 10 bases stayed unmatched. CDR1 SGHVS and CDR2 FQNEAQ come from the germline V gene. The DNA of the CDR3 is TGTGCCAGCAGCTTAGCGGATCTAGCGGGAGCTAATCCCTACGAGCAGTACTTC. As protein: CASSLADLAGANPYEQYF.

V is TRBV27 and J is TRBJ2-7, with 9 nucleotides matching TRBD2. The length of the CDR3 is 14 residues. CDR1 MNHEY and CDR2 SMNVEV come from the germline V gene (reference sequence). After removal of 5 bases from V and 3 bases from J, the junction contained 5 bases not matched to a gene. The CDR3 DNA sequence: TGTGCCAGCAGTCCCCTGCGGGGGGGCTACGAGCAGTACTTC. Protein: CASSPLRGGYEQYF.

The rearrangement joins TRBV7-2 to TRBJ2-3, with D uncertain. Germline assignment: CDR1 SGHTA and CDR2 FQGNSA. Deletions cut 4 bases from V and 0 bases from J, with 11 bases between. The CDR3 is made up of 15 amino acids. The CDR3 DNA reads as TGTGCCAGCAGCTCCCTCGGACGAAGCACAGATACGCAGTATTTT. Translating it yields CASSSLGRSTDTQYF.

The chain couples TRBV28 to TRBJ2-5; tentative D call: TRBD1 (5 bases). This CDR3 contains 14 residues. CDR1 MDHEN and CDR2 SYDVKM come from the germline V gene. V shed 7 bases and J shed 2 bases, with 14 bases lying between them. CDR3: CASNFIGVQETQYF. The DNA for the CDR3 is TGTGCCAGCAATTTTATAGGGGTTCAAGAGACCCAGTACTTC.

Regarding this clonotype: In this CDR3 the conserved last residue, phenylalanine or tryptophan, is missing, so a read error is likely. This CDR3 reads CSARKSEETQYL. CDR3 in DNA: TGCAGTGCGCGCAAGTCCGAAGAGACCCAGTACTTG. The chain employs TRBV20-1 and TRBJ2-5; no definite D call. V was cut by 6 bases and J by 3 bases, with 11 bases left in between. The germline V gene encodes CDR1 DFQATT and CDR2 SNEGSKA (reference sequence). The CDR3 spans 12 residues.

CDR3 in amino acids: CASSPRASNIQYF. The CDR3, as DNA: TGTGCCAGCAGCCCTCGGGCCTCAAACATTCAGTACTTC. This sequence joins TRBV7-8 and TRBJ2-4; no firm D call. The V end lost 5 bases, the J end lost 6 bases, and 11 bases lay between the germline ends. From germline, CDR1 is SGHVS and CDR2 FQNEAQ. This CDR3 is built from 13 residues.

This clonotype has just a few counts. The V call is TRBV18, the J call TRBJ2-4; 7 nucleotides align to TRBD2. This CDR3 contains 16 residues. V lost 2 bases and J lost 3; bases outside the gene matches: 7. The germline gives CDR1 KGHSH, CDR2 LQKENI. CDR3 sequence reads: CASSPTWREGKNIQYF. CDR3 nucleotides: TGTGCCAGCTCACCAACCTGGAGGGAGGGCAAAAACATTCAGTACTTC.

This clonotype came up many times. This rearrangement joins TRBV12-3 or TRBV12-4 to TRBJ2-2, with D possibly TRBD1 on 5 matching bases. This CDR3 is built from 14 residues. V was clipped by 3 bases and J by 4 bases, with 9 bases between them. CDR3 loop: CASSFQGSTGELFF. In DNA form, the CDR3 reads TGTGCCAGCAGTTTTCAGGGAAGCACCGGGGAGCTGTTTTTT.

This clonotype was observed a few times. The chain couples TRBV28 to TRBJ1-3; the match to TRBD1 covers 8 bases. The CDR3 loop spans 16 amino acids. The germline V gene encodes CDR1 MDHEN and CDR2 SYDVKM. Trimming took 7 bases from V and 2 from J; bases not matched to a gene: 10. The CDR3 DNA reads TGTGCCAGCATGTCCTTCAGGGGGCCGACTGGAAACACCATATATTTT. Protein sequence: CASMSFRGPTGNTIYF.

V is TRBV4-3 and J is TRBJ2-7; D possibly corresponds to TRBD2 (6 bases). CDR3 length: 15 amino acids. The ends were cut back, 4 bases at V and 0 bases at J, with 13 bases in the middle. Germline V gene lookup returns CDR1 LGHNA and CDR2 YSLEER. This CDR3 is CASSPGTSLSYEQYF. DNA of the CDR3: TGCGCCAGCAGCCCCGGGACTTCTCTCTCCTACGAGCAGTACTTC.

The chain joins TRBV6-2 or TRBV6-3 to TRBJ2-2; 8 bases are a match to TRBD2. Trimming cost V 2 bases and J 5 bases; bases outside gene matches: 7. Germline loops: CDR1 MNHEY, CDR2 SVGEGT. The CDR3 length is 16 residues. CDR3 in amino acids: CASSYGGSGMTGELFF. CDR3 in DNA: TGTGCCAGCAGTTACGGGGGTAGCGGGATGACCGGGGAGCTGTTTTTT.

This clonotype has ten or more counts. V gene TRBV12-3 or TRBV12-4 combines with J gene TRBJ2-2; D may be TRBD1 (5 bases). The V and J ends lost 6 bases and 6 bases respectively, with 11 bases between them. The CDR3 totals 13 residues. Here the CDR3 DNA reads TGTGCCAGCAGCTTATCAGGGTCCGGGGAGCTGTTTTTT. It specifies CASSLSGSGELFF.

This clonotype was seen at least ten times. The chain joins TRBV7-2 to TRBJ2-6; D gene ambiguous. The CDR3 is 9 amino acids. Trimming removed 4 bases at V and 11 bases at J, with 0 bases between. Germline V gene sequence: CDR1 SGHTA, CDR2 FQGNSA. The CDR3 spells CASSYVLTF. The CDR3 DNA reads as TGTGCCAGCAGCTACGTCCTGACTTTC.

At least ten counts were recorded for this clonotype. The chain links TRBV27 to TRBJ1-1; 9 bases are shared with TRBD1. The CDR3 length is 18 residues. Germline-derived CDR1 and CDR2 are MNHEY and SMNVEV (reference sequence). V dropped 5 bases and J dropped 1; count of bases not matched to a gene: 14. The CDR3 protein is CASSQSTGTGRGNTEAFF. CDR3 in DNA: TGTGCCAGCAGTCAATCCACCGGGACAGGGAGAGGGAACACTGAAGCTTTCTTT.